This T cell receptor beta chain was found in a study of breast tumors, draining lymph nodes, adjacent tissues. Using its own MiXCR run on the multiplex PCR reads, TCRdb lists one record per CDR3 protein. The table lists under 110,000 distinct CDR3 sequences, more than 25% of them singletons. Axillary draining lymph nodes of breast cancer patients supplied the node samples. The germline V and J ends were trimmed by 3 bases and 6 bases, with 15 bases remaining between them. CDR3 length: 14 residues. Germline V lookup: CDR1 LNHDA, CDR2 SQIVND (reference sequence). In this sample, this clonotype turned up many times. No antigen is known for it. Study-wide results and limits: Tumor T cell lymph node origin was a supported hypothesis, not proven. Tumor and nontumor repertoires were significantly more similar in luminal-like than in basal-like breast cancer. Findings are consistent with lymph node origin and intratumoral expansion of most tumor T cells. Compared with lymph nodes, tumors were less diverse; compared with nontumor tissue, more.

The sequenced material came from axillary lymph node tissue. The sequence came from a female donor with breast cancer. Some clones in this sample may be carry-over from other donors' samples. V gene TRBV19 combines with J gene TRBJ2-7; possible D gene TRBD1, 6 bases. The CDR3 loop is CASSISAGASEQYF. CDR3 in DNA: TGTGCCAGTAGTATCTCGGCAGGGGCAAGCGAGCAGTACTTC.